The next 26 T cell receptor beta chains were all read from a single sample in a study of Graves' ophthalmopathy and Graves' hyperthyroidism. From RNA, the CDR3 regions of TCR beta chains were amplified and sequenced. An initial RT-PCR round employing HTBI primers preceded a second-round multiplex PCR. Using its own MiXCR run on the multiplex PCR reads, TCRdb lists one record per CDR3 protein. The table lists roughly 420,000 distinct CDR3 sequences, roughly 20% of them singletons. Sequenced sample: peripheral blood. These receptors all stem from a woman younger than 35 with stable Graves' hyperthyroidism.

This chain links TRBV6-1 with TRBJ1-1; 8 bases are a match to TRBD1. The junction had 5 bases not matched to a gene; V was cut back by 10 bases and J by 7 bases. The CDR3 sequence is 11 residues long. The germline V gene encodes CDR1 MNHNS and CDR2 SASEGT. The chain's CDR3 is CATGQGGEAFF. CDR3 coding DNA: TGTGCCACCGGACAGGGCGGTGAAGCTTTCTTT.

This clonotype appeared many times. The genes are TRBV4-1 and TRBJ1-5; D gene unclear. The CDR3 runs to 14 residues. The V gene lost 1 base and the J gene lost 7 bases, with 11 bases spanning the gap. CDR1 and CDR2 from the germline V gene are MGHRA and YSYEKL. This CDR3 is CASSQVAGWQPQHF. In DNA, the CDR3 is TGCGCCAGCAGCCAAGTGGCCGGGTGGCAGCCCCAGCATTTT.

This clonotype showed up many times. V usage is TRBV10-3 and J usage is TRBJ1-2; 7 nucleotides match TRBD1. V lost 6 bases to trimming and J lost 7 bases; unmatched junction nucleotides: 2. Germline CDR1 ENHRY, CDR2 SYGVKD. The CDR3 is made up of 11 amino acids. The chain's CDR3 is CAIRTGTGYTF. For the CDR3, the DNA is TGTGCCATCAGGACAGGGACTGGCTACACCTTC.

The chain joins TRBV5-1 to TRBJ2-7; tentatively, D is TRBD2 (6 bases). This CDR3 contains 14 residues. In germline, CDR1 is SGHRS, CDR2 YFSETQ. Trimming took off 0 bases at V and 3 bases at J, with 10 bases between the two ends. CDR3 nucleotide sequence: TGCGCCAGCAGCTTGGTGGGACTTCACTACGAGCAGTACTTC. It translates to CASSLVGLHYEQYF.

The count of this clonotype is one. The chain recombines TRBV25-1 with TRBJ1-3; D unresolved. This CDR3 contains 15 residues. Germline lookup yields CDR1 MGHDK and CDR2 SYGVNS. The V and J ends lost 3 bases and 0 bases respectively, with 9 bases between them. The CDR3 protein is CASSDGLNSGNTIYF. DNA for the CDR3: TGTGCCAGCAGTGATGGGCTAAACTCTGGAAACACCATATATTTT.

This rearrangement joins TRBV18 to TRBJ2-7; D is uncertain. Trimming left V 5 bases short and J 6 bases short, with 14 bases between. The CDR3 is made up of 13 amino acids. Germline V CDR1 and CDR2: KGHSH, LQKENI. CDR3 amino acids: CASSSGLWREQYF. The CDR3 bases are TGTGCCAGCTCATCGGGTCTTTGGCGCGAGCAGTACTTC.

This clonotype was observed at least ten times. The CDR3 region is CATSGEYRETQYF. DNA of the CDR3: TGTGCCACCAGTGGAGAGTACCGGGAGACCCAGTACTTC. The V call is TRBV24-1, the J call TRBJ2-5; D call uncertain. The V gene lost 5 bases and the J gene lost 5 bases, with 11 bases spanning the gap. The length of the CDR3 is 13 residues. Germline V lookup: CDR1 KGHDR, CDR2 SFDVKD.

V is TRBV6-1 and J is TRBJ2-7; weak D call: TRBD2 (6 bases). CDR1 is MNHNS, CDR2 SASEGT, per germline. Trimming shortened V by 8 bases and J by 5 bases, and 16 bases separated the two germline ends. The CDR3 totals 13 residues. The CDR3 loop reads CASGTGTLDEQYF. The CDR3 DNA follows: TGTGCCAGCGGGACCGGGACTCTCGACGAGCAGTACTTC.

This clonotype was counted ten times or more. At one end the junction does not follow the germline gene, possibly because of a read error. The rearrangement uses TRBV4-1 and TRBJ2-5; D might be TRBD2 (6 bases). Germline lookup yields CDR1 MGHRA and CDR2 YSYEKL. This CDR3 spans 15 amino acids. CDR3 bases: TGCGCCAGCAGCGAAGACCGCCCAGGGAGGGAGACCCAGTACTTC. Translation: CASSEDRPGRETQYF.

V is TRBV12-3 or TRBV12-4 and J is TRBJ1-1; D is ambiguous. CDR3 length: 13 residues. Trimming took 5 bases from V and 7 from J, leaving 14 bases between them. CDR3 DNA sequence: TGTGCCAGCAGTAGGGATTTGCGGGGTGAAGCTTTCTTT. Its translation: CASSRDLRGEAFF.

This clonotype was counted a few times. The chain employs TRBV20-1 and TRBJ2-5, with TRBD1 matching over 9 bases. With 4 bases clipped from V and 5 bases from J, the junction kept 17 bases outside the gene matches. The CDR3 totals 17 residues. Germline CDR1 and CDR2: DFQATT and SNEGSKA (reference sequence). The CDR3 bases are TGCAGTGCTACAGAACCATACCCACAGGGGGCTGGGGAGACCCAGTACTTC. It translates to CSATEPYPQGAGETQYF.

This clonotype was seen repeatedly, ten times or more. The chain combines TRBV20-1 with TRBJ2-2; 10 bases agree with TRBD1. The J segment lost 3 bases and the V segment lost 5 bases, leaving 6 bases of the junction unmatched. The CDR3 loop spans 15 amino acids. CDR1 DFQATT and CDR2 SNEGSKA come from the germline V gene (reference sequence). The CDR3 region is CSAHLGTGDTGELFF. In DNA form, the CDR3 reads TGCAGTGCTCACCTCGGGACAGGGGACACCGGGGAGCTGTTTTTT.

This clonotype was recorded at least ten times. V and J are TRBV4-1 and TRBJ2-2; 7 bases line up with TRBD2. With 2 bases clipped from V and 4 bases from J, the junction kept 7 bases outside the gene matches. The CDR3 is 16 amino acids. CDR1 is MGHRA and CDR2 is YSYEKL in the germline V gene. This CDR3 is CASSQHAAGTTGELFF. In DNA, the CDR3 is TGCGCCAGCAGCCAACACGCAGCGGGAACCACCGGGGAGCTGTTTTTT.

This clonotype was counted ten times or more. CDR3 nucleotides: TGTGCCAGCAGGCAAAGGGACAGCCCTGGGTCACCCCTCCACTTT. Amino acid sequence: CASRQRDSPGSPLHF. The rearrangement uses TRBV6-1 and TRBJ1-6, with 7 bases fitting TRBD1. The trim removed 6 bases at V and 10 bases at J, leaving 12 bases unmatched. CDR1 is MNHNS and CDR2 is SASEGT in the germline V gene. The CDR3 runs 15 residues.

This clonotype was found many times. J is TRBJ1-6 and V is TRBV2; D is undetermined. This CDR3 spans 13 amino acids. The V gene's germline CDR1 is SNHLY and CDR2 FYNNEI. The V gene lost 7 bases and the J gene lost 8 bases, with 12 bases spanning the gap. The CDR3 nucleotides are TGTGCCAGCATCGTCAGACAATATTCACCCCTCCACTTT. This translates into CASIVRQYSPLHF.

This clonotype was counted ten times or more. This chain joins TRBV2 and TRBJ2-2; tentative D call: TRBD1 (6 bases). In germline, CDR1 is SNHLY, CDR2 FYNNEI. The germline V and J ends were trimmed by 6 bases and 7 bases, with 12 bases remaining between them. This CDR3 is 13 amino acids long. The CDR3 protein is CASSMTGGGELFF. In DNA form, the CDR3 reads TGTGCCAGCAGCATGACAGGAGGCGGGGAGCTGTTTTTT.

In its sample, this clonotype was seen many times. The V gene is TRBV15, the J gene TRBJ2-7; D might be TRBD2 (6 bases). Germline lookup yields CDR1 LNHNV and CDR2 YYDKDF (reference sequence). Trimming pared 3 bases from V and 6 bases from J, leaving 21 bases between. The CDR3 sequence is 16 residues long. CDR3 protein: CATSSRIGGPGVEQYF. CDR3 in DNA: TGTGCCACCAGCAGTCGCATCGGGGGTCCGGGTGTCGAGCAGTACTTC.

DNA of the CDR3: TGTGCCAGCAGCGAAAGCTTAGGGGGGAGTGGCTACACCTTC. Protein sequence: CASSESLGGSGYTF. The chain recombines TRBV2 with TRBJ1-2; weak D call: TRBD1 (6 bases). This CDR3 has 14 amino acids. V lost 6 bases, J lost 7 bases, and 18 bases lay in between. The germline V gene has CDR1 SNHLY and CDR2 FYNNEI.

This clonotype was counted a few times. The chain recombines TRBV30 with TRBJ2-6; D remains ambiguous. CDR1 and CDR2 (germline): GTSNPN, SVGIG (reference sequence). V lost 3 bases to trimming and J lost 3 bases, with 6 bases between them. The CDR3 loop spans 13 amino acids. CDR3 DNA: TGTGCCTGGAGCTCCTTTGGGGCCAACGTCCTGACTTTC. It codes for CAWSSFGANVLTF.

This clonotype showed up many times. The chain recombines TRBV20-1 with TRBJ2-7; tentative D call: TRBD2 (6 bases). CDR3 size: 14 residues. Between the trimmed V and J ends, which lost 3 bases and 2 bases, there was a span of 14 bases. The germline V gene has CDR1 DFQATT and CDR2 SNEGSKA (reference sequence). CDR3 residues: CSASGAGSTYEQYF. DNA for the CDR3: TGCAGTGCTAGCGGAGCGGGCTCGACCTACGAGCAGTACTTC.

This clonotype appeared many times. Written as DNA, the CDR3 is TGCAGTGCTTCCCCGACAGGGGGTAGCTATGGCTACACCTTC. This translates into CSASPTGGSYGYTF. V and J are TRBV20-1 and TRBJ1-2, with 9 bases fitting TRBD1. Unmatched junction bases numbered 8, after V lost 5 bases and J lost 4 bases. CDR1 is DFQATT and CDR2 is SNEGSKA in the germline V gene (reference sequence). CDR3 size: 14 residues.

Note on this clonotype: This may stem from a read error, because a much larger clone lies one nucleotide away. Here the CDR3 reads CASRAGASGSVEQYF. DNA for the CDR3: TGTGCCAGCAGAGCCGGGGCTAGCGGGAGTGTCGAGCAGTACTTC. This sequence joins TRBV12-3 or TRBV12-4 and TRBJ2-7; 10 bases line up with TRBD2. After removal of 6 bases from V and 6 bases from J, the junction contained 11 bases not matched to a gene. This CDR3 contains 15 residues.

This clonotype was seen ten or more times. This sequence joins TRBV2 and TRBJ2-3; 7 bases are shared with TRBD2. CDR3 length: 15 amino acids. V dropped 4 bases and J dropped 2; count of bases not matched to a gene: 6. CDR1 is SNHLY and CDR2 is FYNNEI in the germline V gene. The CDR3 is CASSGQRGITDTQYF. Written as DNA, the CDR3 is TGTGCCAGCAGTGGGCAGCGGGGAATCACAGATACGCAGTATTTT.

The V and J genes are TRBV28 and TRBJ1-5; 8 bases are a match to TRBD1. This CDR3 has 15 amino acids. CDR1 MDHEN and CDR2 SYDVKM come from the germline V gene. The V gene end was trimmed by 3 bases and the J gene end by 4 bases; junction bases not matched to a gene: 5. The CDR3 here is CASSFLRTGNQPQHF. The DNA for the CDR3 is TGTGCCAGCAGTTTCCTTAGGACAGGGAATCAGCCCCAGCATTTT.

This clonotype has a count of ten or more. J is TRBJ1-5 and V is TRBV19; D unclear. V lost 8 bases and J 2 bases, leaving 13 bases between the germline ends. Germline-derived CDR1 and CDR2 are LNHDA and SQIVND (reference sequence). This CDR3 has 14 amino acids. The CDR3 protein is CASSEDGGNQPQHF. The CDR3 region has the DNA TGTGCCAGTTCCGAGGACGGGGGCAATCAGCCCCAGCATTTT. Together with reference TRBV19 and TRBJ1-5, the CDR3 gives the full variable domain: DGGITQSPKYLFRKEGQNVTLSCEQNLNHDAMYWYRQDPGQGLRLIYYSQIVNDFQKGDIAEGYSVSREKKESFPLTVTSAQKNPTAFYLCASSEDGGNQPQHFGDGTRLSIL.

The chain couples TRBV5-1 to TRBJ2-2, with a weak D call TRBD1 (6 bases). V was cut by 2 bases and J by 6 bases, with 11 bases left in between. This CDR3 is built from 14 residues. Germline lookup yields CDR1 SGHRS and CDR2 YFSETQ. The CDR3 loop reads CASSFTGRSGELFF. For the CDR3, the DNA is TGCGCCAGCAGCTTCACAGGGCGATCCGGGGAGCTGTTTTTT.